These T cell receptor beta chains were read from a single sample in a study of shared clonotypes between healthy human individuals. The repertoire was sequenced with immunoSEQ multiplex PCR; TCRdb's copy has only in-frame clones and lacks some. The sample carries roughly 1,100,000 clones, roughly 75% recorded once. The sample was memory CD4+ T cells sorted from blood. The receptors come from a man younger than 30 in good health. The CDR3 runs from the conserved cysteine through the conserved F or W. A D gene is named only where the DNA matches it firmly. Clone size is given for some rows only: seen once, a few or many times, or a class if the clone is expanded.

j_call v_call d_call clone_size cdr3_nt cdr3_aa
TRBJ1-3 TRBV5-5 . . TGTGCCAGCAGCTTACGGGGAGGAGGAAACACCATATATTTT CASSLRGGGNTIYF
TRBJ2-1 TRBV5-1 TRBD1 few TGCGCCAGCAGCCCGGGAGACAGGGGGTCCTACAATGAGCAGTTCTTC CASSPGDRGSYNEQFF
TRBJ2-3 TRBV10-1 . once TGCGCCAGCAGTGAGTCAGTGGCCCGGGTGATGTATTTT CASSESVARVMYF
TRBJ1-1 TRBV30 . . TGTGCCTGGAGTCGCCTGAACACTGAAGCTTTCTTT CAWSRLNTEAFF
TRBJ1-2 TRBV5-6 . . TGTGCCAGCAGCTACGGGGTCGGGCTAAGCACCTTC CASSYGVGLSTF
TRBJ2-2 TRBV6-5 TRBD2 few TGTGCCAGCAGTTACGGTAGCGGGAGGGGCGGGGAGCTGTTTTTT CASSYGSGRGGELFF
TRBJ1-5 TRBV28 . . TGTGCCAGCAGTACAACCCAGGGTATCAATCAGCCCCAGCATTTT CASSTTQGINQPQHF
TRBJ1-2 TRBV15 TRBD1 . TGTGCCACCAGCACACCGGGACAGGGGGCACAGGTCTATGGCTACACCTTC CATSTPGQGAQVYGYTF
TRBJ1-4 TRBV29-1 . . TGCAGCGCAGCTCCAGGGGCGAGTAATGAAAAACTGTTTTTT CSAAPGASNEKLFF
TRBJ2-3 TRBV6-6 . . TGTGCCAGCAGTTACGGTCAGACCGCAAACACAGATACGCAGTATTTT CASSYGQTANTDTQYF
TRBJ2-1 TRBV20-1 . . TGCAGTGCGCTCTACAATGAGCAGTTCTTC CSALYNEQFF
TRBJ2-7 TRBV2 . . TGTGCCATCCTATCCTACGAGCAGTACTTC CAILSYEQYF
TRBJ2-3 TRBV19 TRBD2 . TGTGCCAGTAGTATAGGTCTAGCGGCCCTATGGGATACGCAGTATTTT CASSIGLAALWDTQYF
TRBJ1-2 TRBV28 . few TGTGCCAGCGGCGCCGGGGGGCGGTGGGGTGGCTACACCTTC CASGAGGRWGGYTF
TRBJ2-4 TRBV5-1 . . TGCGCCAGCAGCGTGGACAGAAACATTCAGTACTTC CASSVDRNIQYF
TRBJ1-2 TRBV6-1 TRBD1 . TGTGCCAGCAGTGAATTAGGGGGCGCTAACTATGGCTACACCTTC CASSELGGANYGYTF
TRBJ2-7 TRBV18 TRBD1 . TGTGCCAGCTCACCCACACAGGGGGCAGCCTACGAGCAGTACTTC CASSPTQGAAYEQYF
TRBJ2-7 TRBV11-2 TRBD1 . TGTGCCAGCAGCTCTCCCCGGGACAGACCCCACTACGAGCAGTACTTC CASSSPRDRPHYEQYF
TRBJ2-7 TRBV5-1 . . TGCGCCAGCAGCTTGCGACAGTACTACGAGCAGTACTTC CASSLRQYYEQYF
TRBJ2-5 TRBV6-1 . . TGTGCCAGCAGTGAAATCCGGCCCCAAGAGACCCAGTACTTC CASSEIRPQETQYF
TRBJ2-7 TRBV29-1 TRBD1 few TGCAGCGTGGGCCGGGACAGGGGCGAGCAGTACTTC CSVGRDRGEQYF
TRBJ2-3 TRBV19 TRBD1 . TGTGCCAGTAAAAACGACAGGGTCACAGATACGCAGTATTTT CASKNDRVTDTQYF
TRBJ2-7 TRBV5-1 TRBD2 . TGCGCCAGCAGCTTGGAAGCGGGAGCCATCTACGAGCAGTACTTC CASSLEAGAIYEQYF
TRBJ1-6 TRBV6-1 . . TGTGCCAGCAGTGGCGGGACTAGGGATTCACCCCTCCACTTT CASSGGTRDSPLHF
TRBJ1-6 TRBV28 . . TGTGCCAGCAGTTCAGGGACGTATAATTCACCCCTCCACTTT CASSSGTYNSPLHF
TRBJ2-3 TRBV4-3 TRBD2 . TGCGCCAGCAGCCAGGAGACTAGCGGGAGATTAAATACGCAGTATTTT CASSQETSGRLNTQYF
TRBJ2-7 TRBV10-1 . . TGCGCCAGCAGTGAGTCAATACTGAGCTCCTACGAGCAGTACTTC CASSESILSSYEQYF
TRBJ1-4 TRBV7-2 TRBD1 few TGTGCCAGCAGCTTGAACAGGGGTGGAACTAATGAAAAACTGTTTTTT CASSLNRGGTNEKLFF
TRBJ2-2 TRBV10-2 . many TGCGCCAGCAGGGGAACCGGGTCAGGCACCGGGGAGCTGTTTTTT CASRGTGSGTGELFF
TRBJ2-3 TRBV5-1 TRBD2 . TGCGCCAGCAGCACGGCTAGCGGGAGCACAGATACGCAGTATTTT CASSTASGSTDTQYF
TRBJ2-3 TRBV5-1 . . TGCGCCAGCAGCTTGGCTGCGGGGCCGAGCACAGATACGCAGTATTTT CASSLAAGPSTDTQYF